This T cell receptor (beta chain) derives from a study of T cell responses to AZD1222 COVID-19 vaccine. CDR3 length: 18 residues. Looked up from germline, CDR1 is SGHDN and CDR2 is FVKESK. Trimming left V 0 bases short and J 3 bases short, with 18 bases between. Generated by immunoSEQ multiplex PCR, the TCRdb table keeps only in-frame clones and is missing some. The sample contains about 120,000 clones, 88% of which appear only once. Broader study findings: Donors skewed white British and female; clonal diversity was possibly underestimated.

About this clone itself: What it binds is unknown.

V is TRBV14 and J is TRBJ2-1; perhaps TRBD1 as D (5 bases). This sequence was found in an adult who received the AZD1222 COVID-19 vaccine. Source: peripheral blood, taken 28 days after the second AZD1222 dose. The CDR3 DNA reads TGTGCCAGCAGCCAAGATCTACGGCAGGGAAGGGACTACAATGAGCAGTTCTTC. Its protein is CASSQDLRQGRDYNEQFF.